A selection of T cell receptor beta chains follows, all from one sample in a study of cytomegalovirus exposure and HLA in healthy donors. The table came from immunoSEQ multiplex PCR; TCRdb's copy has only in-frame clones and leaves some out. The sample holds under 150,000 clones; about 80% are singletons and the top ten take approximately 4%. Sequenced sample: PBMCs. The receptors were sampled from a middle-aged woman in good health and CMV-seronegative. The conserved cysteine and the conserved F or W are not part of the CDR3 here.

CDR3 protein	V gene	J gene
ASSPHQLDGYT	TRBV5-6	TRBJ1-2
ASSSSTGANYGYT	TRBV7-9	TRBJ1-2
ASSFRTSGAYNEQF	TRBV5-4	TRBJ2-1
ASSVIRDRGVNTEAF	TRBV2	TRBJ1-1
ASRQGQGFDEQF	TRBV6-1	TRBJ2-1
ASSEGFGGETQY	TRBV2	TRBJ2-5
ASILLAESSYNEQF	TRBV6-8	TRBJ2-1
ASDPGSGPQETQY	TRBV5-1	TRBJ2-5
ASSLDLGAPFEQY	TRBV11-2	TRBJ2-7
ASTRQLHQPQH	TRBV19	TRBJ1-5
ASSQTSRGDYGYT	TRBV6-5	TRBJ1-2
ASSSGLAGGPVIQY	TRBV7-9	TRBJ2-4
ASSLKGASQETQY	TRBV27	TRBJ2-5
ASSTLRESTDTQY	TRBV28	TRBJ2-3
ASSLWGTGSYEQY	TRBV13	TRBJ2-7
ASSQWDSSYEQY	TRBV5-1	TRBJ2-7
ASSEPGLVSSEQF	TRBV9	TRBJ2-1
ASSLNEGTQY	TRBV7-2	TRBJ2-5
ASSEYGGQETQY	TRBV6-1	TRBJ2-5
ASSADRGRGYT	TRBV6-4	TRBJ1-2
ASSVTTALETQY	TRBV2	TRBJ2-5
ASSDRGLNQPQH	TRBV7-8	TRBJ1-5
ATRQGGSPLH	TRBV27	TRBJ1-6
ASSLPGLGGQPQH	TRBV19	TRBJ1-5
ASSPTRARSTDTQY	TRBV7-3	TRBJ2-3
ASSQGWEDLNEKLF	TRBV4-3	TRBJ1-4
ASSLGWRTQMYEQY	TRBV5-6	TRBJ2-7
ASSVGRQGSSPLH	TRBV5-1	TRBJ1-6
ASSHPGQGATEAF	TRBV5-1	TRBJ1-1
ASSLVLTGTGANVLT	TRBV7-9	TRBJ2-6
ASSEAPLNYGYT	TRBV6-1	TRBJ1-2
ASSLAGQGYYGYP	TRBV7-9	TRBJ1-2
ASCRDRGYNEQF	TRBV27	TRBJ2-1
ASSAPQGEQF	TRBV28	TRBJ2-1
ASSIGGPNNEQF	TRBV19	TRBJ2-1